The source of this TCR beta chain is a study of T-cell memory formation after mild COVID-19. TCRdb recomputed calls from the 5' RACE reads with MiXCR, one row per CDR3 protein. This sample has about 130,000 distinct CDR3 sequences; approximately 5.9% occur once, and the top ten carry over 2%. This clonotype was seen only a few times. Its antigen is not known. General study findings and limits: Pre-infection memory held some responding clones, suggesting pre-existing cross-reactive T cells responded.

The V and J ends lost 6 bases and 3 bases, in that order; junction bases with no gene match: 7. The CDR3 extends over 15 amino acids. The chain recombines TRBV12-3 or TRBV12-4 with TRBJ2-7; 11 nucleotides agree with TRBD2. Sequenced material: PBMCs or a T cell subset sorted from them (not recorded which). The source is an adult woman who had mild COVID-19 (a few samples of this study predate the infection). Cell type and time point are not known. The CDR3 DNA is TGTGCCAGCAGCTTTACCGGGACTAGCGGCTACGAGCAGTACTTC. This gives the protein CASSFTGTSGYEQYF.